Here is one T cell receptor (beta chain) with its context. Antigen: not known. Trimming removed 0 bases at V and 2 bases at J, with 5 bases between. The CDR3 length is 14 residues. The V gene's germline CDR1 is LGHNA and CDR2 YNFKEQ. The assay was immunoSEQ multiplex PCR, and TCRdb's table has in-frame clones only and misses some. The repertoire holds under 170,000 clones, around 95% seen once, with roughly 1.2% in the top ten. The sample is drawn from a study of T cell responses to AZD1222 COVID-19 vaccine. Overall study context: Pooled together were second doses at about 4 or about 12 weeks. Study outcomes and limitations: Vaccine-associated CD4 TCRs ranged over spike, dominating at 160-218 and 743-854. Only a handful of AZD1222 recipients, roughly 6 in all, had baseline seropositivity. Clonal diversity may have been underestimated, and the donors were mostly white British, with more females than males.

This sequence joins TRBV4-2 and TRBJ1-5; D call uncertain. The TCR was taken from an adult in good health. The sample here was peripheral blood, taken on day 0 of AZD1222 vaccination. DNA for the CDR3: TGTGCCAGCAGCCAAGATCTTGGCAATCAGCCCCAGCATTTT. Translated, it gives CASSQDLGNQPQHF.